The 7 T cell receptor beta chains presented below share a single source sample, sequenced in a study of STAT5B mutations in CD4+ large granular lymphocyte leukemia. The method was immunoSEQ multiplex PCR; TCRdb's version includes in-frame clones alone and lacks a portion of them. The sample lists under 40,000 clones; about four fifths were seen once. The material sequenced was CD4+ T cells from blood buffy coats. The receptors stem from a human donor in good health.

This clone occurred once. The genes are TRBV19 and TRBJ2-7; 7 nucleotides line up with TRBD2. Trimming at V came to 3 bases and at J to 2 bases, leaving 7 bases not matched to a gene. There are 15 residues in the CDR3. CDR1 and CDR2 from the germline V gene are LNHDA and SQIVND (reference sequence). The CDR3 sequence: CASSIGGGTTYEQYF. CDR3 in DNA: TGTGCCAGTAGTATTGGGGGAGGGACTACCTACGAGCAGTACTTC.

The chain is built from TRBV19 and TRBJ1-5; D may be TRBD1 (6 bases). Germline loops: CDR1 LNHDA, CDR2 SQIVND (reference sequence). V shed 6 bases and J shed 10 bases, with 22 bases lying between them. There are 15 residues in the CDR3. CDR3 protein: CASRAQGTGEGPQHF. DNA of the CDR3: TGTGCCAGTAGAGCCCAGGGGACGGGGGAAGGTCCCCAGCATTTT.

The chain couples TRBV6-6 to TRBJ1-2; D perhaps matches TRBD1 (5 bases). V lost 5 bases to trimming and J lost 7 bases, with 17 bases between them. Per the germline V gene, CDR1 is MNHNY and CDR2 is SVGAGI (reference sequence). The CDR3 extends over 14 amino acids. CDR3 sequence: CASSTPPQGSGYTF. The CDR3 DNA reads TGTGCCAGCAGTACACCTCCGCAGGGAAGTGGCTACACCTTC.

This clone was counted only a few times. V usage is TRBV11-3 and J usage is TRBJ2-1, with D maybe TRBD2 (5 bases). Trimming shortened V by 1 base and J by 5 bases, and 9 bases separated the two germline ends. Germline lookup yields CDR1 SGHNT and CDR2 YENEEA. The CDR3 contains 14 residues. The CDR3 loop is CASSLGRGNNEQFF. Here the CDR3 DNA reads TGTGCCAGCAGCTTAGGTCGGGGAAACAATGAGCAGTTCTTC.

The genes are TRBV29-1 and TRBJ2-5; tentative D call: TRBD1 (6 bases). Trimming pared 5 bases from V and 5 bases from J, leaving 12 bases between. Germline CDR1 reads SQVTM; CDR2 reads ANQGSEA. The CDR3 covers 12 residues. As DNA, the CDR3 is TGCAGCGTTAAGACAGGTGGGGAGACCCAGTACTTC. Protein sequence: CSVKTGGETQYF.

In regard to this clone: At one end the junction does not follow the germline gene, possibly because of a read error. The sample has other DNA sequences that encode this CDR3 too. The CDR3 region is CATSRDAWTSGGRGTGELFF. The CDR3 DNA follows: TGTGCCACCAGCAGAGATGCTTGGACTAGCGGGGGGAGAGGCACCGGGGAACTGTTTTTT. The chain uses TRBV15 and TRBJ2-2; 14 bases agree with TRBD2. The CDR3 has 20 amino acids. Germline V gives CDR1 LNHNV, CDR2 YYDKDF (reference sequence).

The chain employs TRBV19 and TRBJ1-1; D ambiguous. This CDR3 spans 12 amino acids. Germline CDR1 is LNHDA and CDR2 is SQIVND (reference sequence). V was trimmed by 3 bases and J by 7 bases, leaving 9 bases between them. As DNA, the CDR3 is TGTGCCAGTAGTATGCTGGATGGTGAAGCTTTCTTT. Translated: CASSMLDGEAFF.